These 22 T cell receptor beta chains came from one sample sequenced in a study of cytomegalovirus exposure and HLA in healthy donors. It was with 60 Vbeta and 13 Jbeta primers that the PCR ran. Generated by immunoSEQ multiplex PCR, the TCRdb table keeps only in-frame clones and is missing some. The table lists about 120,000 clones, 75% to 90% of them singletons, with approximately 8.8% in the top ten. Sequenced sample: PBMCs. The source is a female donor in good health and CMV-seropositive.

The V and J genes are TRBV10-3 and TRBJ2-2, with D tentatively TRBD2 (5 bases). Germline CDR1 is ENHRY and CDR2 is SYGVKD. Trimming shortened V by 4 bases and J by 7 bases, and 10 bases separated the two germline ends. The CDR3 contains 13 residues. This chain's CDR3 is CAISALSGGELFF. CDR3 in DNA: TGTGCCATCAGTGCCCTCAGCGGCGGGGAGCTGTTTTTT.

CDR3 sequence reads: CASSLTGTGVGELFF. For the CDR3, the DNA is TGTGCCAGCAGTCTAACCGGGACAGGGGTCGGGGAGCTGTTTTTT. The chain employs TRBV28 and TRBJ2-2; TRBD1 matches 10 bases. This CDR3 has 15 residues. V lost 5 bases to trimming and J lost 7 bases; unmatched junction nucleotides: 7. CDR1 and CDR2 from the germline V gene are MDHEN and SYDVKM.

This sequence joins TRBV25-1 and TRBJ1-2; D gene unclear. Trimming stripped 7 bases from V and 4 bases from J, with 10 bases between. The CDR3 spans 12 residues. Germline-derived CDR1 and CDR2 are MGHDK and SYGVNS. The chain's CDR3 is CASNGVPYGYTF. CDR3 in DNA: TGTGCCAGCAATGGAGTCCCCTATGGCTACACCTTC.

The CDR3 DNA reads as TGTGCCAGTACGGGACTCAATGAGCAGTTCTTC. It yields the protein CASTGLNEQFF. The chain recombines TRBV19 with TRBJ2-1; the D gene is possibly TRBD2 (6 bases). The CDR3 runs to 11 residues. Trimming cost V 7 bases and J 6 bases, with 7 bases left between them. Germline V gene data show CDR1 as LNHDA and CDR2 as SQIVND (reference sequence).

The chain is built from TRBV10-3 and TRBJ1-2; 10 bases map to TRBD1. This CDR3 has 17 residues. Per the germline V gene, CDR1 is ENHRY and CDR2 is SYGVKD. V dropped 6 bases and J dropped 6; count of bases not matched to a gene: 16. The CDR3: CAISVGQGGGSGNGYTF. CDR3 coding DNA: TGTGCCATCAGCGTCGGACAGGGGGGAGGAAGCGGGAATGGCTACACCTTC.

A few counts support this clone. The chain has TRBV5-5 and TRBJ1-5; 7 nucleotides align to TRBD1. This CDR3 is 14 amino acids long. Per the germline V gene, CDR1 is SGHKS and CDR2 is YYEKEE (reference sequence). The junction had 3 bases not matched to a gene; V was cut back by 2 bases and J by 4 bases. CDR3 bases: TGTGCCAGCAGCTTTGGGACAGTGAATCAGCCCCAGCATTTT. The encoded protein is CASSFGTVNQPQHF.

This clone was found once. The chain joins TRBV27 to TRBJ1-6, with D possibly matching TRBD1 (6 bases). The germline CDR1 and CDR2 sequences are MNHEY and SMNVEV (reference sequence). The CDR3 loop spans 17 amino acids. V lost 4 bases and J lost 2, with 15 bases in between. The CDR3 nucleotides are TGTGCCAGCAGTTCCCGGATGGGGGCGGCCTATAATTCACCCCTCCACTTT. Translation: CASSSRMGAAYNSPLHF.

The V and J genes are TRBV7-2 and TRBJ2-7; 9 positions match TRBD1. The CDR3 length is 14 residues. Germline CDR1 and CDR2: SGHTA and FQGNSA. V lost 2 bases, J lost 3 bases, and 2 bases stayed unmatched. In DNA form, the CDR3 reads TGTGCCAGCAGCTTAAGGGGACAGGGCTACGAGCAGTACTTC. It translates to CASSLRGQGYEQYF.

The chain's CDR3 is CAWARDSNQPQHF. The CDR3 nucleotides read TGTGCCTGGGCCAGGGATAGCAATCAGCCCCAGCATTTT. V gene TRBV30 combines with J gene TRBJ1-5; D may be TRBD1 (5 bases). The CDR3 runs 13 residues. The germline CDR1 and CDR2 sequences are GTSNPN and SVGIG (reference sequence). V lost 5 bases to trimming and J lost 0 bases, with 8 bases between them.

The chain is built from TRBV28 and TRBJ2-5, with a possible D match to TRBD1 (6 bases). The CDR3 spans 15 residues. The germline V gene has CDR1 MDHEN and CDR2 SYDVKM. DNA of the CDR3: TGTGCTCTGGGGTCAGTGACAGGAAATCAAGAGACCCAGTACTTC. Translated, it gives CALGSVTGNQETQYF.

The count of this clone is one. The gene calls are TRBV6-1 and TRBJ1-5; D perhaps matches TRBD1 (5 bases). Per germline, CDR1 MNHNS and CDR2 SASEGT. The CDR3 consists of 14 residues. Deletions cut 5 bases from V and 5 bases from J, with 13 bases between. CDR3 loop: CASSPGGEYQPQHF. The CDR3 DNA is TGTGCCAGCAGTCCCGGGGGAGAATATCAGCCCCAGCATTTT.

The gene calls are TRBV5-1 and TRBJ1-1, with D possibly being TRBD1 (5 bases). Looked up from germline, CDR1 is SGHRS and CDR2 is YFSETQ. Deletions cut 2 bases from V and 0 bases from J, with 14 bases between. The CDR3 consists of 16 residues. The CDR3 sequence is CASSFGGGRLNTEAFF. The DNA for the CDR3 is TGCGCCAGCAGCTTTGGGGGGGGGAGACTGAACACTGAAGCTTTCTTT.

This clone was picked up one time. This rearrangement joins TRBV30 to TRBJ1-5; D perhaps matches TRBD1 (6 bases). With 4 bases removed from V and 5 bases from J, the gap between germline ends came to 15 bases. Germline values: CDR1 GTSNPN, CDR2 SVGIG (reference sequence). This CDR3 comprises 14 residues. The CDR3 loop is CAWTNRAADQPQHF. CDR3 sequence (DNA): TGTGCCTGGACAAACAGGGCCGCCGATCAGCCCCAGCATTTT.

The chain is built from TRBV14 and TRBJ2-5, with D possibly TRBD2 on 6 matching bases. The CDR3 totals 12 residues. Between the trimmed V and J ends, which lost 4 bases and 5 bases, there was a span of 8 bases. The germline V gene encodes CDR1 SGHDN and CDR2 FVKESK. The CDR3 is CASSPGRETQYF. The CDR3 nucleotides are TGTGCCAGCAGCCCGGGGAGGGAGACCCAGTACTTC.

The chain has TRBV28 and TRBJ2-5; a possible D gene is TRBD1 (6 bases). The V end lost 7 bases, the J end lost 0 bases, and 15 bases lay between the germline ends. CDR3 length: 15 amino acids. Germline lookup yields CDR1 MDHEN and CDR2 SYDVKM. The CDR3, as DNA: TGTGCCAGCAACCAACAGGGTAGTTACCAAGAGACCCAGTACTTC. It yields the protein CASNQQGSYQETQYF.

This chain uses TRBV27 with TRBJ1-2, with TRBD1 identical over 9 bases. Germline-derived CDR1 and CDR2 are MNHEY and SMNVEV (reference sequence). The CDR3 sequence is 15 residues long. The V segment lost 5 bases and the J segment 4 bases; nucleotides outside the gene matches: 8. CDR3 nucleotides: TGTGCCAGCAGTCCAGGGACAGGGTGGACCTATGGCTACACCTTC. This translates into CASSPGTGWTYGYTF.

The genes are TRBV5-1 and TRBJ1-6, with D hard to call. With 1 base removed from V and 6 bases from J, the gap between germline ends came to 8 bases. Germline assignment: CDR1 SGHRS and CDR2 YFSETQ. This CDR3 is 14 amino acids long. Here the CDR3 reads CASSLSGPNSPLHF. CDR3 DNA: TGCGCCAGCAGCTTGTCTGGGCCTAATTCACCCCTCCACTTT.

This clone was seen only once. This chain joins TRBV7-9 and TRBJ2-5, with 13 positions matching TRBD2. In germline, CDR1 is SEHNR, CDR2 FQNEAQ (reference sequence). The V gene end was trimmed by 5 bases and the J gene end by 4 bases; junction bases not matched to a gene: 13. There are 18 residues in the CDR3. The CDR3 loop is CASSPRTSGGRVGETQYF. The CDR3 DNA reads as TGTGCCAGCAGCCCCCGGACTAGCGGGGGTCGGGTGGGAGAGACCCAGTACTTC.

V usage is TRBV15 and J usage is TRBJ1-5; D ambiguous. CDR1 is LNHNV, CDR2 YYDKDF, per germline (reference sequence). The V gene lost 0 bases and the J gene lost 10 bases, with 13 bases spanning the gap. The CDR3 covers 14 residues. Here the CDR3 DNA reads TGTGCCACCAGCAGAGATCCCCTACCTTTTCCCCAGCATTTT. It specifies CATSRDPLPFPQHF.

This chain links TRBV21-1 with TRBJ2-7; no check of the table's D call, TRBD1, against the DNA was made. TRBV21-1 is labeled a pseudogene. The CDR3 contains 16 residues. The CDR3 DNA reads TGTGCCAGCAGCTTCATACAGGGTGGGGGCCCCTACGAGCAGTACTTC. It is translated as CASSFIQGGGPYEQYF.

The genes are TRBV5-4 and TRBJ2-7; TRBD1 agrees at 7 bases. This CDR3 contains 15 residues. Germline V gene data show CDR1 as SGHNT and CDR2 as YYREEE (reference sequence). V was clipped by 0 bases and J by 5 bases; unmatched bases: 8. The CDR3 protein is CASSLGVQGNDEQYF. In DNA, the CDR3 is TGTGCCAGCAGCTTGGGGGTACAGGGGAACGACGAGCAGTACTTC.

The V and J genes are TRBV5-1 and TRBJ1-5, with D unresolved. Germline V lookup: CDR1 SGHRS, CDR2 YFSETQ. The CDR3 is 14 residues long. Between the trimmed V and J ends, which lost 5 bases and 3 bases, there was a span of 12 bases. The CDR3: CASSPGPINQPQHF. The CDR3 DNA is TGCGCCAGCAGTCCAGGTCCTATCAATCAGCCCCAGCATTTT.